This T cell receptor (beta chain) was sequenced during a study of human T cells and chemical hapten exposure. This clonotype was found a few times. From germline, CDR1 is MNHEY and CDR2 SVGAGI. The CDR3 spans 16 residues. Trimming left V 8 bases short and J 1 base short, with 20 bases between. Individual cDNA molecules had unique molecular identifiers attached to them by the library. TCRdb called the reads again in MiXCR, with one record for every CDR3 protein. The sample consists of around 120,000 distinct CDR3 sequences, 6.5% to 10% of them appearing once. Unfractionated whole blood yielded total RNA.

The rearrangement uses TRBV6-5 and TRBJ1-2, with a weak D call TRBD1 (6 bases). Sequenced sample: whole blood. The TCR originated in a human donor in good health. Some clones in this sample may be carry-over from other donors' samples. The CDR3 DNA is TGTGCCAGCCGTATAGGGGGGCGCGGGATTAACTATGGCTACACCTTC. The encoded protein is CASRIGGRGINYGYTF.